The following is a T cell receptor (beta chain) sequence with its context. The entry originates in a study of blood T cell repertoires in COVID-19. Across the whole study: Samples came from the United States, Italy and Spain, spanning acute and convalescent COVID-19.

In assigning cohorts, the study relied on participant-reported clinical history. V was cut by 1 base and J by 2 bases, with 14 bases left in between. The CDR3 is 16 amino acids. CDR1 is LNHNV and CDR2 is YYDKDF in the germline V gene (reference sequence). Original handling: Reference gene primers were amplified, and this amplification served to estimate nucleated cell counts. Some clones are missing from TCRdb's copy, which holds only in-frame ones; the method was immunoSEQ multiplex PCR. V, J and clone size are taken as reported in that table, and D and trimming were inferred from the DNA itself. The table records approximately 340,000 clones, approximately 93% of them present only once.

What was sequenced was PBMCs or T cells enriched from blood (not recorded which). This TCR was recovered from a woman aged 40 to 49 who had been exposed to COVID-19. The rearrangement joins TRBV15 to TRBJ2-5; D is undetermined. The CDR3 DNA follows: TGTGCCACCAGCAGAGGTCCCCCGCTAGGACAAGAGACCCAGTACTTC. It codes for CATSRGPPLGQETQYF.